This T cell receptor (beta chain) was captured by sequencing in a study of blood T cell repertoires in COVID-19. Profiled with immunoSEQ multiplex PCR; TCRdb holds only in-frame clones, not every one. Among about 400,000 clones listed, 70% to 90% were seen once. The germline CDR1 and CDR2 sequences are MNHEY and SVGAGI. This CDR3 region has 15 residues. V lost 9 bases, J lost 0 bases, and 8 bases stayed unmatched. The sample consisted of PBMCs or T cells enriched from blood (not recorded which). The chain couples TRBV6-5 to TRBJ2-3; 8 bases map to TRBD2. The TCR sequence derives from a woman between 35 and 50 years old with acute COVID-19. The CDR3 loop reads CASCLAGFSTDTQYF. In nucleotides, the CDR3 is TGTGCCAGTTGCTTAGCGGGGTTTAGCACAGATACGCAGTATTTT.